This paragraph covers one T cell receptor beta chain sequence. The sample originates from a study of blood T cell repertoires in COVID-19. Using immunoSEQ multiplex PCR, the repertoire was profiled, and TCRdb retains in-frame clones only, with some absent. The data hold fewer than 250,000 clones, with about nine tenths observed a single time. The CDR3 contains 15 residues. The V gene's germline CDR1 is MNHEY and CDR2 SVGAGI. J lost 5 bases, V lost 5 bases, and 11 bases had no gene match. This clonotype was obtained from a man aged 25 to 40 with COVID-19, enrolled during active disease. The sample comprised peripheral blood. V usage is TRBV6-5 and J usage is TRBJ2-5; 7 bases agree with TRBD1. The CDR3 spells CASSPRDSALETQYF. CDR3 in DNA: TGTGCCAGCAGTCCCCGGGACAGTGCTTTGGAGACCCAGTACTTC.